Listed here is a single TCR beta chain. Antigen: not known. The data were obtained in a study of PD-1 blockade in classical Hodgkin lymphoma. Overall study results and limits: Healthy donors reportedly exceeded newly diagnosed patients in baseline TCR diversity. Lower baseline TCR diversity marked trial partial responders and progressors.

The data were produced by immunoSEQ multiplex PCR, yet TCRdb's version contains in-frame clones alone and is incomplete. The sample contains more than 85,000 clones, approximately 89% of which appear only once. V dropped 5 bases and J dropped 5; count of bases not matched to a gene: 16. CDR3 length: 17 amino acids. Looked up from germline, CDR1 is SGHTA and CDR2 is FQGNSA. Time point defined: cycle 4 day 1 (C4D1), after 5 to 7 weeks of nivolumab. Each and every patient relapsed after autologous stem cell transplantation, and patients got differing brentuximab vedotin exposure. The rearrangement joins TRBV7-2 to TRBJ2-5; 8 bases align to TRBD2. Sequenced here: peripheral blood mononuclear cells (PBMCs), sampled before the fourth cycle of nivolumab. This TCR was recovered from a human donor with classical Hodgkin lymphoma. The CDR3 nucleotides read TGTGCCAGCAGCGGCATGACTGCGGGGGGCCTAGGGGAGACCCAGTACTTC. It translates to CASSGMTAGGLGETQYF.